Below, one TCR beta chain is given with its context. The data were obtained in a study of blood T cell repertoires in COVID-19. Study-level information: The cDNA or gDNA used as material had been derived from T cells, B-cell-depleted T cells, or PBMCs.

Authors' data handling: Nucleated cell counts were estimated from reference gene primer amplification. Repertoires were generated with immunoSEQ multiplex PCR, while TCRdb's copy carries only in-frame clones and drops some. V, J and clone size were drawn from that table, and D and trimming were deduced from the DNA. The top ten hold 2.9% of the sample, which has 200,000 to 250,000 clones, around 83% seen once. Germline CDR1 and CDR2: MNHEY and SMNVEV (reference sequence). The ends were cut back, 5 bases at V and 0 bases at J, with 10 bases in the middle. This CDR3 has 14 amino acids. The sample taken for sequencing was peripheral blood. The origin of this receptor is a man aged 50-59 years who had recovered from COVID-19. The V call is TRBV27, the J call TRBJ1-2; D may be TRBD1 (5 bases). CDR3: CASSMTASNYGYTF. CDR3 nucleotides: TGTGCCAGCAGTATGACAGCCTCTAACTATGGCTACACCTTC.